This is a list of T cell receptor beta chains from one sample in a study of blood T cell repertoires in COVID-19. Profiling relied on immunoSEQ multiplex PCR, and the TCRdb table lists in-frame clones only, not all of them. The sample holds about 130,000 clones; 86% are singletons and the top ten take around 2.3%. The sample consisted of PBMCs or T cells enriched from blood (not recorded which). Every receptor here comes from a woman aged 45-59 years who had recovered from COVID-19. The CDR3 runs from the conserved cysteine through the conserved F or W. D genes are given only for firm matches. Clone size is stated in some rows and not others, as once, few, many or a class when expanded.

CASSGNRALTGELFF,TGTGCCAGCAGTGGCAACAGGGCCCTGACCGGGGAGCTGTTTTTT,.,.,TRBJ2-2,TRBV25-1
CASKIGLAGGNTGELFF,TGTGCCAGCAAGATCGGACTAGCGGGAGGAAACACCGGGGAGCTGTTTTTT,once,TRBD2,TRBJ2-2,TRBV2
CASSFGPGQEGVEQYF,TGCGCCAGCAGCTTTGGACCGGGACAGGAGGGGGTCGAGCAGTACTTC,.,TRBD1,TRBJ2-7,TRBV5-1
CASSATSYEQYF,TGTGCCAGCAGTGCCACTTCCTACGAGCAGTACTTC,.,.,TRBJ2-7,TRBV2
CASSQEFPPLGGVIYGYTF,TGTGCCAGCAGCCAAGAATTCCCCCCATTAGGGGGAGTAATCTATGGCTACACCTTC,.,.,TRBJ1-2,TRBV3-1/TRBV3-2
CASSYPGHPNYGYTF,TGTGCCAGCAGCTACCCGGGACACCCAAACTATGGCTACACCTTC,few,.,TRBJ1-2,TRBV7-8
CASSIEVQGYNEQFF,TGTGCCAGTAGTATAGAGGTGCAGGGCTACAATGAGCAGTTCTTC,.,.,TRBJ2-1,TRBV19
CASSRPGTGVYEQYF,TGTGCCAGCAGCCGCCCTGGGACAGGTGTCTACGAGCAGTACTTC,.,TRBD1,TRBJ2-7,TRBV5-5
CASSTRALNTEAFF,TGTGCCAGCAGCACCAGGGCATTGAACACTGAAGCTTTCTTT,.,.,TRBJ1-1,TRBV5-6
CASSIGTGYSNQPQHF,TGTGCCAGTAGTATAGGGACAGGTTATAGCAATCAGCCCCAGCATTTT,.,TRBD1,TRBJ1-5,TRBV19
CATSDSNSPLHF,TGTGCCACCAGTGATTCAAATTCACCCCTCCACTTT,.,.,TRBJ1-6,TRBV24-1
CASDGANTGELFF,TGTGCCAGTGACGGAGCGAACACCGGGGAGCTGTTTTTT,.,.,TRBJ2-2,TRBV11-1
CASSQPGQGGHGYTF,TGTGCCAGCAGCCAACCCGGACAGGGAGGGCATGGCTACACCTTC,.,TRBD1,TRBJ1-2,TRBV5-4
CASSVELAGVNEQFF,TGTGCCAGCAGCGTAGAGCTAGCGGGGGTTAATGAGCAGTTCTTC,.,TRBD2,TRBJ2-1,TRBV9
CASSLDEYTEAFF,TGTGCCAGCAGCTTAGACGAGTACACTGAAGCTTTCTTT,.,.,TRBJ1-1,TRBV11-1
CASSFPGQGDTEAFF,TGTGCCAGCAGCTTCCCCGGCCAAGGGGACACTGAAGCTTTCTTT,.,.,TRBJ1-1,TRBV7-8
CASSMSGGALDTQYF,TGTGCCAGTAGTATGAGCGGGGGGGCCCTGGATACGCAGTATTTT,.,TRBD2,TRBJ2-3,TRBV19
CASSRRPRVDTGELFF,TGCGCCAGCAGTCGGAGGCCCCGGGTCGACACCGGGGAGCTGTTTTTT,.,.,TRBJ2-2,TRBV23-1
CASRRGGDYNEQFF,TGTGCCAGCAGGAGGGGCGGGGATTACAATGAGCAGTTCTTC,once,.,TRBJ2-1,TRBV7-2
CASSLSTMNTEAFF,TGCGCCAGCAGTCTCTCCACAATGAACACTGAAGCTTTCTTT,.,.,TRBJ1-1,TRBV10-1
CASSQGSLADWGNSPLHF,TGTGCCAGCAGCCAAGGTTCTCTAGCAGATTGGGGTAATTCACCCCTCCACTTT,.,.,TRBJ1-6,TRBV3-1/TRBV3-2
CATSRERQGYQPQHF,TGTGCCACCAGCAGAGAACGACAGGGATATCAGCCCCAGCATTTT,.,TRBD1,TRBJ1-5,TRBV15
CASSLSRGGNYGYTF,TGCGCCAGCAGCTTAAGCAGAGGTGGGAACTATGGCTACACCTTC,.,.,TRBJ1-2,TRBV5-1
CASSLVAANTGELFF,TGTGCTAGCAGCTTAGTGGCTGCGAACACCGGGGAGCTGTTTTTT,.,.,TRBJ2-2,TRBV7-7
CASSQRGGVGYTEAFF,TGTGCCAGCAGCCAGCGGGGAGGGGTCGGGTACACTGAAGCTTTCTTT,.,.,TRBJ1-1,TRBV7-2
CSVQLAGTDTQYF,TGCAGCGTCCAACTAGCTGGCACAGATACGCAGTATTTT,.,.,TRBJ2-3,TRBV29-1
CASSYSPNRGTYEQYF,TGTGCCAGCAGTTACTCCCCCAACAGGGGGACCTACGAGCAGTACTTC,.,TRBD1,TRBJ2-7,TRBV6-2/TRBV6-3
CASSHQGSGELFF,TGTGCCAGCAGCCACCAGGGTTCCGGGGAGCTGTTTTTT,.,.,TRBJ2-2,TRBV16
CASMSDTEAFF,TGCGCCAGCATGTCGGACACTGAAGCTTTCTTT,.,.,TRBJ1-1,TRBV5-1